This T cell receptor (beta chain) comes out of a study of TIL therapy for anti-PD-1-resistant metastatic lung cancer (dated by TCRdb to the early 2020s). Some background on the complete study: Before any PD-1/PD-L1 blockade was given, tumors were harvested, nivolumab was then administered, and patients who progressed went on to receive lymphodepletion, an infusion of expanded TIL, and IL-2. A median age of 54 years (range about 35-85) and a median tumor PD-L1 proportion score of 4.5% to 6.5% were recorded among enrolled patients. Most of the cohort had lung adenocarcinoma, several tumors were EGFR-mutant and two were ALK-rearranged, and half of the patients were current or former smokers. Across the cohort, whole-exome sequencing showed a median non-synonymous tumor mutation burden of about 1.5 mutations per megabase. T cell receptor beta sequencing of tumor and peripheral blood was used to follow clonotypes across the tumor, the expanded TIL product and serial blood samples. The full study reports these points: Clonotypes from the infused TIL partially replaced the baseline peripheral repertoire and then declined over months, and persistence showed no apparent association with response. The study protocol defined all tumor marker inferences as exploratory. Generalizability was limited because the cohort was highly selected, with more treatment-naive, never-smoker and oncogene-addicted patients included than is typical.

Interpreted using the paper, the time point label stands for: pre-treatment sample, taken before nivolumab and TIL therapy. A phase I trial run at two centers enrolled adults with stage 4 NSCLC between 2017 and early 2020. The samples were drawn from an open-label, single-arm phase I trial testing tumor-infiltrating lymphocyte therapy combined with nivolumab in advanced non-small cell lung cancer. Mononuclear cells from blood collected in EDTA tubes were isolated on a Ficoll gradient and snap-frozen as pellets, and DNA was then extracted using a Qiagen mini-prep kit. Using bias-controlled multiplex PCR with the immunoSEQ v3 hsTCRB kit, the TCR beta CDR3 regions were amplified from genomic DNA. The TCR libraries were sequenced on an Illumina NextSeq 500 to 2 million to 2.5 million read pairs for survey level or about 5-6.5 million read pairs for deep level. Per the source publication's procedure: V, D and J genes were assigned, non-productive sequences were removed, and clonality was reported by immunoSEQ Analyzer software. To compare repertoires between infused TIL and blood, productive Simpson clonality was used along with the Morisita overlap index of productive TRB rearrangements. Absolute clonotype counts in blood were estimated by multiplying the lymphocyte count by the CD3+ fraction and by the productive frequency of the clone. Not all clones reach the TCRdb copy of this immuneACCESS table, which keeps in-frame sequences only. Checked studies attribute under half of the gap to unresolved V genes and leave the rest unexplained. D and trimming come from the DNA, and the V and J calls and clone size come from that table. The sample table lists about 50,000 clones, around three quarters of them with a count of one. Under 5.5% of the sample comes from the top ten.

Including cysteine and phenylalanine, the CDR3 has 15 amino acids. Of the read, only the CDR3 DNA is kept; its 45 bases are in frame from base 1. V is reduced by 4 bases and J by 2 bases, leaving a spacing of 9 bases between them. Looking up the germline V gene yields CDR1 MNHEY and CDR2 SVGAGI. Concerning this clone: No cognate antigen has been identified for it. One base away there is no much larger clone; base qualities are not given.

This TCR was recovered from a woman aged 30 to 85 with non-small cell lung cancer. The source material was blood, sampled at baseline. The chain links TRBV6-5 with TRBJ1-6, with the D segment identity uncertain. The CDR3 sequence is CASSSREAYNSPLHF. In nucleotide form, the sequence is TGTGCCAGCAGTTCCCGGGAGGCCTATAATTCACCCCTCCACTTT.